This T cell receptor beta chain was sequenced for a study of molecular identifiers for immune sequencing clone quantification. About the study: Replicates split RNA from approximately 22,000 or 94,000 naive CD8 cells five ways, and the researchers sequenced four portions.

With 10%, 30% or 50% of RNA, roughly 17,000 to 1,000,000 naive CD8 T cells were sequenced. Sorting defined naive CD8 T cells as CD8+CD4-CCR7+CD45RA+. The CDR3 is 14 residues long. V dropped 3 bases and J dropped 2 bases, with 14 bases sitting between them. Per germline, CDR1 DFQATT and CDR2 SNEGSKA (reference sequence). TCRdb redid the calling of the PCR reads with MiXCR, one entry per CDR3 protein. The sample includes some 650,000 distinct CDR3 sequences, 20% seen only once; the top ten take roughly 0.85%. This clonotype was picked up many times. Sequences were obtained from naive CD8+ T cells from blood, with Jurkat cell RNA spiked in. Subset in this sample: FACS-sorted CD8+CD4-CCR7+CD45RA+ naive T cells. This chain uses TRBV20-1 with TRBJ2-7, with D perhaps matching TRBD1 (6 bases). The TCR was taken from a human donor in good health. Some libraries in this study had Jurkat cell RNA spiked in. The CDR3 sequence: CSASGQGNPYEQYF. CDR3 DNA sequence: TGCAGTGCTAGCGGGCAGGGGAATCCCTACGAGCAGTACTTC.